One and the same sample provided the 32 T cell receptor beta chains below, sequenced in a study of somatic mutations in cytotoxic T cells in rheumatoid arthritis. Sequenced by immunoSEQ multiplex PCR; TCRdb stores in-frame clones only, minus some. The sample records about 29,000 clones, more than 75% being singletons. The material sequenced was CD8+ T cells sorted from blood. These receptors were taken from an adult with rheumatoid arthritis.

The chain carries TRBV5-8 and TRBJ2-5, with TRBD1 matching over 7 bases. Germline loops: CDR1 SGHTS, CDR2 YDEGEE. J lost 9 bases, V lost 3 bases, and 5 bases had no gene match. The CDR3 totals 12 residues. CDR3 bases: TGTGCCAGCAGCTCAAGACAGGGTTCCCAGTACTTC. This codes for CASSSRQGSQYF.

The genes are TRBV2 and TRBJ2-7, with D perhaps matching TRBD2 (5 bases). The V and J ends lost 6 bases and 3 bases respectively, with 12 bases between them. The CDR3 totals 13 residues. Looked up from germline, CDR1 is SNHLY and CDR2 is FYNNEI. Here the CDR3 reads CASRPSGVYEQYF. Written as DNA, the CDR3 is TGTGCCAGCAGACCCAGCGGAGTCTACGAGCAGTACTTC.

The DNA of the CDR3 is TGTGCCAGCAGTCCGCGGGAGAGCACCTACAATGAGCAGTTCTTC. It codes for CASSPRESTYNEQFF. V and J are TRBV11-2 and TRBJ2-1; TRBD2 agrees at 7 bases. The V segment lost 6 bases and the J segment 2 bases; nucleotides outside the gene matches: 7. Per the germline V gene, CDR1 is SGHAT and CDR2 is FQNNGV. CDR3 length: 15 amino acids. Complete variable domain (other parts from reference TRBV11-2 and TRBJ2-1): EAGVAQSPRYKIIEKRQSVAFWCNPISGHATLYWYQQILGQGPKLLIQFQNNGVVDDSQLPKDRFSAERLKGVDSTLKIQPAKLEDSAVYLCASSPRESTYNEQFFGPGTRLTVL.

This clone was observed once. The chain combines TRBV10-3 with TRBJ1-2; perhaps TRBD1 as D (5 bases). Trimming took 2 bases from V and 4 from J, leaving 14 bases between them. Germline V lookup: CDR1 ENHRY, CDR2 SYGVKD. The CDR3 has 15 residues. For the CDR3, the DNA is TGTGCCATCAGTGAGAAAGCTTGGGACGGCTATGGCTACACCTTC. It encodes CAISEKAWDGYGYTF.

As for this clone: One end of the junction does not line up with germline, which may come from a read error. The same CDR3 arises from other DNA sequences in this sample as well. For the CDR3, the DNA is TGTGCCAGCAGCTACTCGGGGTACAGAGACTATGGCTACACCTTC. It yields the protein CASSYSGYRDYGYTF. This chain connects TRBV6-5 to TRBJ1-2; D ambiguous. The V gene's germline CDR1 is MNHEY and CDR2 SVGAGI. The CDR3 is 15 residues long.

The chain uses TRBV27 and TRBJ1-4, with D hard to call. Trimming left V 3 bases short and J 10 bases short, with 15 bases between. The CDR3 spans 14 residues. Germline CDR1 MNHEY, CDR2 SMNVEV (reference sequence). The CDR3: CASSFVGSHGKLFF. For the CDR3, the DNA is TGTGCCAGCAGTTTTGTGGGGTCGCATGGAAAACTGTTTTTT.

The rearrangement links TRBV5-7 to TRBJ2-1, with 10 bases identical to TRBD2. TRBV5-7 is labeled an ORF, and its function is uncertain. The junction had 9 bases not matched to a gene; V was cut back by 4 bases and J by 5 bases. This CDR3 spans 16 amino acids. CDR3: CASSASGTSADNEQFF. CDR3 sequence (DNA): TGTGCCAGCAGCGCCTCGGGGACTAGCGCCGACAATGAGCAGTTCTTC.

The chain links TRBV6-5 to TRBJ2-7, with D possibly matching TRBD1 (6 bases). CDR3 size: 15 residues. Trimming took off 0 bases at V and 1 base at J, with 10 bases between the two ends. Germline V gives CDR1 MNHEY, CDR2 SVGAGI. The CDR3 here is CASSYSGQGSYEQYF. CDR3 sequence (DNA): TGTGCCAGCAGTTACTCGGGGCAGGGGTCCTACGAGCAGTACTTC.

This chain uses TRBV10-3 with TRBJ2-1, with 8 bases lining up with TRBD1. CDR1 and CDR2 (germline): ENHRY, SYGVKD. After removal of 5 bases from V and 9 bases from J, the junction contained 9 bases not matched to a gene. The CDR3 has 14 residues. The CDR3 nucleotides read TGTGCCATCAGTCCTTTAAACAGGGGGAGTGAGCAGTTCTTC. It yields the protein CAISPLNRGSEQFF.

The V call is TRBV9, the J call TRBJ2-1, with D unresolved. V was cut by 6 bases and J by 5 bases, with 9 bases left in between. This CDR3 is built from 12 residues. CDR1 SGDLS and CDR2 YYNGEE come from the germline V gene. The CDR3 protein is CASNGNNNEQFF. CDR3 DNA: TGTGCCAGCAATGGGAACAACAATGAGCAGTTCTTC.

The V and J genes are TRBV27 and TRBJ2-7; D is possibly TRBD2 (7 bases). The germline V gene has CDR1 MNHEY and CDR2 SMNVEV (reference sequence). The CDR3 contains 16 residues. Trimming cost V 1 base and J 7 bases, with 20 bases left between them. CDR3 sequence: CASSLLGGGSHLEQYF. DNA of the CDR3: TGTGCCAGCAGTTTATTGGGCGGGGGCTCGCACCTAGAGCAGTACTTC.

V gene TRBV5-1 combines with J gene TRBJ1-3; the D gene is possibly TRBD1 (5 bases). Per germline, CDR1 SGHRS and CDR2 YFSETQ. V dropped 4 bases and J dropped 2 bases, with 19 bases sitting between them. The CDR3 totals 17 residues. CDR3 in DNA: TGCGCCAGCAGCAGCTCTGGAGGGGCTCCGACTGGAAACACCATATATTTT. It specifies CASSSSGGAPTGNTIYF.

V is TRBV28 and J is TRBJ1-5; possibly TRBD1 for D (6 bases). This CDR3 contains 14 residues. Trimming removed 11 bases at V and 2 bases at J, with 16 bases between. Germline V lookup: CDR1 MDHEN, CDR2 SYDVKM. The DNA for the CDR3 is TGTGCCGGTACTCCCAGGGGCGGCAATCAGCCCCAGCATTTT. Amino acid sequence: CAGTPRGGNQPQHF.

CDR3 residues: CATLPRGPSSYEQYF. CDR3 DNA sequence: TGTGCCACCCTACCTAGGGGCCCTAGCTCCTACGAGCAGTACTTC. The genes are TRBV2 and TRBJ2-7, with a tentative D call TRBD1 (5 bases). V shed 10 bases and J shed 0 bases, with 19 bases lying between them. The CDR3 is 15 residues long. The germline CDR1 and CDR2 sequences are SNHLY and FYNNEI. Full variable domain (missing parts from reference TRBV2 and TRBJ2-7): EPEVTQTPSHQVTQMGQEVILRCVPISNHLYFYWYRQILGQKVEFLVSFYNNEISEKSEIFDDQFSVERPDGSNFTLKIRSTKLEDSAMYFCATLPRGPSSYEQYFGPGTRLTVT.

The DNA of the CDR3 is TGTGCCAGCAGTAACACAGGGAAAGGTAGCCACGAGCAGTACTTC. Translating it yields CASSNTGKGSHEQYF. The chain employs TRBV6-6 and TRBJ2-7, with a possible D match to TRBD1 (6 bases). This CDR3 has 15 residues. Trimming pared 5 bases from V and 5 bases from J, leaving 19 bases between. The germline CDR1 and CDR2 sequences are MNHNY and SVGAGI (reference sequence).

The CDR3 DNA reads as TGTGCCAGCAGCCCCCCGAGCGGGAGGAGGGATACGCAGTATTTT. Translated: CASSPPSGRRDTQYF. The rearrangement links TRBV5-4 to TRBJ2-3; the match to TRBD2 covers 9 bases. CDR3 size: 15 residues. V gave up 4 bases and J gave up 6 bases; unmatched junction bases: 9. Germline CDR1 and CDR2: SGHNT and YYREEE (reference sequence).

The rearrangement links TRBV15 to TRBJ1-1; D call uncertain. V gave up 4 bases and J gave up 1 base, with 4 bases separating them. The CDR3 totals 12 residues. The germline V gene encodes CDR1 LNHNV and CDR2 YYDKDF (reference sequence). The DNA for the CDR3 is TGTGCCACCAGCACAGGGAACACTGAAGCTTTCTTT. It specifies CATSTGNTEAFF.

This clone was seen only a few times. This chain connects TRBV5-6 to TRBJ1-6; D is unclear. Germline V lookup: CDR1 SGHDT, CDR2 YYEEEE. The length of the CDR3 is 14 residues. V dropped 1 base and J dropped 10 bases, with 12 bases sitting between them. CDR3 bases: TGTGCCAGCAGCTTGAATCCCCAAGAGTCACCCCTCCACTTT. Amino acids: CASSLNPQESPLHF. The full variable domain, rest sourced from reference TRBV5-6 and TRBJ1-6, is DAGVTQSPTHLIKTRGQQVTLRCSPKSGHDTVSWYQQALGQGPQFIFQYYEEEERQRGNFPDRFSGHQFPNYSSELNVNALLLGDSALYLCASSLNPQESPLHFGNGTRLTVT.

The chain couples TRBV6-6 to TRBJ1-5, with D hard to call. The germline gives CDR1 MNHNY, CDR2 SVGAGI (reference sequence). Trimming cost V 2 bases and J 1 base, with 6 bases left between them. The length of the CDR3 is 14 residues. This CDR3 reads CASSYLDSNQPQHF. The CDR3 bases are TGTGCCAGCAGTTACCTGGACAGCAATCAGCCCCAGCATTTT.

The chain combines TRBV6-6 with TRBJ2-3, with D perhaps TRBD1 or TRBD2 (5 bases each). The CDR3 extends over 16 amino acids. Germline V lookup: CDR1 MNHNY, CDR2 SVGAGI (reference sequence). Trimming cost V 5 bases and J 6 bases, with 21 bases left between them. Written as DNA, the CDR3 is TGTGCCAGCAGTCCCCCTCCGGGACCCCCGGGGGATACGCAGTATTTT. It translates to CASSPPPGPPGDTQYF.

The chain combines TRBV7-2 with TRBJ2-2; TRBD2 matches at 9 bases. Germline assignment: CDR1 SGHTA and CDR2 FQGNSA. The CDR3 covers 20 residues. J was trimmed by 0 bases and V by 0 bases; bases with no gene match: 11. CDR3 protein: CASSLAVGLALNSNTGELFF. The CDR3 coding sequence is TGTGCCAGCAGCTTAGCTGTAGGACTAGCGCTAAACTCGAACACCGGGGAGCTGTTTTTT.

This sequence joins TRBV10-3 and TRBJ2-2; tentative D call: TRBD1 (6 bases). The CDR3 runs to 16 residues. V was shortened by 6 bases and J by 0 bases, with 14 bases between the two germline ends. CDR1 and CDR2 (germline): ENHRY, SYGVKD. The CDR3 DNA sequence: TGTGCCATCAGGGATCAGGGACACCCGAACACCGGGGAGCTGTTTTTT. As protein: CAIRDQGHPNTGELFF.

The chain joins TRBV7-8 to TRBJ1-2; possible D gene TRBD1, 6 bases. Trimming cost V 5 bases and J 2 bases, with 15 bases left between them. The CDR3 has 15 amino acids. Germline V gives CDR1 SGHVS, CDR2 FQNEAQ. CDR3 loop: CASSPYRVGNYGYTF. Here the CDR3 DNA reads TGTGCCAGCAGCCCCTACAGGGTCGGAAACTATGGCTACACCTTC.

V is TRBV4-1 and J is TRBJ2-5, with 13 bases lining up with TRBD2. Germline V gene sequence: CDR1 MGHRA, CDR2 YSYEKL. The CDR3 is 18 amino acids. V shed 1 base, J shed 0 bases, and the junction held 5 bases outside the gene matches. The CDR3 loop reads CASSQGTSGGLDQETQYF. The CDR3 DNA is TGCGCCAGCAGCCAAGGGACTAGCGGGGGCCTCGACCAAGAGACCCAGTACTTC.

CDR3 bases: TGTGCCAGCAGCTTAGCGGCGGGCATGAATGAGCAGTTCTTC. As protein: CASSLAAGMNEQFF. The rearrangement joins TRBV7-9 to TRBJ2-1; weak D call: TRBD2 (5 bases). The germline V and J ends were trimmed by 0 bases and 7 bases, with 10 bases remaining between them. Germline assignment: CDR1 SEHNR and CDR2 FQNEAQ (reference sequence). This CDR3 contains 14 residues.

CDR3 amino acids: CASSQDGGANTGELFF. The CDR3 region has the DNA TGCGCCAGCAGCCAAGACGGGGGCGCGAACACCGGGGAGCTGTTTTTT. V is TRBV4-1 and J is TRBJ2-2, with D perhaps TRBD1 or TRBD2 (6 bases each). Between the trimmed V and J ends, which lost 0 bases and 0 bases, there was a span of 8 bases. Germline loops: CDR1 MGHRA, CDR2 YSYEKL. The CDR3 contains 16 residues.

This clone has just one count. This rearrangement joins TRBV15 to TRBJ2-1; no firm D call. Trimming pared 1 base from V and 4 bases from J, leaving 2 bases between. Germline CDR1 is LNHNV and CDR2 is YYDKDF (reference sequence). CDR3 length: 12 amino acids. CDR3 sequence reads: CATSRAYNEQFF. CDR3 DNA: TGTGCCACCAGCAGAGCTTACAATGAGCAGTTCTTC.

A remark on this clone: At one of its ends the junction is not consistent with the germline gene, which may arise from a read error. V is TRBV7-7 and J is TRBJ2-5; TRBD1 is a possible D gene (6 bases). This CDR3 has 16 amino acids. Germline CDR1 reads SSHAT; CDR2 reads FNYEAQ (reference sequence). The CDR3 here is CASSLAQGEGWETQYF. The DNA of the CDR3 is TGTGCTAGCAGCCTCGCACAGGGTGAGGGTTGGGAGACCCAGTACTTC.

V usage is TRBV4-1 and J usage is TRBJ2-7, with 11 bases aligning to TRBD1. The CDR3 totals 15 residues. The germline V gene has CDR1 MGHRA and CDR2 YSYEKL. V lost 3 bases, J lost 1 base, and 2 bases stayed unmatched. Here the CDR3 reads CASSQDRGRSYEQYF. DNA of the CDR3: TGCGCCAGCAGCCAGGACAGGGGGCGATCCTACGAGCAGTACTTC.

This clone was observed a single time. The chain is built from TRBV10-3 and TRBJ2-5; 10 bases map to TRBD2. Per germline, CDR1 ENHRY and CDR2 SYGVKD. This CDR3 is 15 amino acids long. The V segment lost 7 bases and the J segment 5 bases; nucleotides outside the gene matches: 10. DNA for the CDR3: TGTGCCATCAAATCTACTAGCGGGGTAAGGGAGACCCAGTACTTC. Residues: CAIKSTSGVRETQYF.

The rearrangement uses TRBV1 and TRBJ1-2; TRBD1 is the table's D call and was not checked against the DNA. TRBV1 is assigned pseudogene status. The CDR3 loop spans 14 amino acids. The DNA of the CDR3 is TGCACCAGCAGCCACGACAGGGGGGGCTATGGCTACACCTTC. Its translation: CTSSHDRGGYGYTF.

The chain couples TRBV6-5 to TRBJ2-3; the match to TRBD2 covers 11 bases. Trimming took 6 bases from V and 5 from J; bases not matched to a gene: 7. The CDR3 runs to 15 residues. The germline V gene encodes CDR1 MNHEY and CDR2 SVGAGI. The CDR3 protein is CASSLLAGGLDTQYF. In DNA form, the CDR3 reads TGTGCCAGCAGCCTCTTAGCGGGGGGGTTAGATACGCAGTATTTT.